Listed below are T cell receptor beta chains from one sample, sequenced in a study of T cell responses to AZD1222 COVID-19 vaccine. Clones were read by immunoSEQ multiplex PCR, and TCRdb kept only the in-frame ones, dropping some. Among approximately 88,000 clones, 78% were seen once, and the ten largest hold under 25%. Sequenced material: peripheral blood, taken on day 0 of AZD1222 vaccination. The source of these receptors is an adult in good health. The CDR3 runs from the conserved cysteine through the conserved F or W. Each record gives: J gene, V gene, D gene, clone size, CDR3 DNA, CDR3 protein. A D gene is named only where the DNA matches it firmly. A row's size may be missing; if present it is once, few, many or a size class.

TRBJ1-2 | TRBV7-8 | NA | NA | TGTGCCAGCAGCTTAGAGGGGTCGGCAGGCTACACCTTC | CASSLEGSAGYTF
TRBJ1-4 | TRBV6-6 | TRBD1 | NA | TGTGCCAGCACCCTAAGGAGGACAGGAAATGAAAAACTGTTTTTT | CASTLRRTGNEKLFF
TRBJ2-1 | TRBV25-1 | NA | NA | TGTGCCAGCAGAGGTAGTCGCAGGGGGGGCGCGTACAATGAGCAGTTCTTC | CASRGSRRGGAYNEQFF
TRBJ2-6 | TRBV24-1 | NA | once | TGTGCCACCAGTGATTTTTCGGACTCTGGGGCCAACGTCCTGACTTTC | CATSDFSDSGANVLTF
TRBJ2-2 | TRBV10-3 | TRBD2 | NA | TGTGCCATCAGTGAGCCGGCTAGCGGGAGATCCGGGGAGCTGTTTTTT | CAISEPASGRSGELFF
TRBJ2-7 | TRBV5-8 | TRBD1 | NA | TGTGCCAGCAGCGTGGGAGGACAGGGGGGCACCTACGAGCAGTACTTC | CASSVGGQGGTYEQYF
TRBJ2-5 | TRBV30 | NA | few | TGTGCCTGGACCAATCTGAAGACCCAGTACTTC | CAWTNLKTQYF
TRBJ2-7 | TRBV6-6 | NA | NA | TGTGCCAGCAGACCCTTCACCGGGAACTACGAGCAGTACTTC | CASRPFTGNYEQYF
TRBJ2-3 | TRBV6-5 | TRBD2 | NA | TGTGCCAGCAGCCCCACTAGCGGGAATAGTGATACGCAGTATTTT | CASSPTSGNSDTQYF
TRBJ1-2 | TRBV12-5 | NA | NA | TGTGCTAGTGGTTTGGTACCAGGGCCAGCGGGTGGCTACACCTTC | CASGLVPGPAGGYTF
TRBJ2-5 | TRBV2 | TRBD2 | NA | TGTGCCAGCAGTAGCTCCGGGACTAGCGGGAGTTCGGAGACCCAGTACTTC | CASSSSGTSGSSETQYF
TRBJ2-1 | TRBV18 | TRBD1 | NA | TGTGCCAGCTCACCACCTGAGACAGGGGGCAATGAGCAGTTCTTC | CASSPPETGGNEQFF
TRBJ2-7 | TRBV25-1 | TRBD1 | NA | TGTGCCAGTCCTACCGGGACAGGGACCTACGAGCAGTACTTC | CASPTGTGTYEQYF
TRBJ1-3 | TRBV7-9 | TRBD1 | NA | TGTGCCAGCGGGGAGGGGGCCAGCTCTGGAAACACCATATATTTT | CASGEGASSGNTIYF
TRBJ1-5 | TRBV4-1 | NA | NA | TGCGCCAGCAGCCAAGGCAGGGTAGGATATCAGCCCCAGCATTTT | CASSQGRVGYQPQHF
TRBJ2-7 | TRBV11-1 | NA | NA | TGTGCCAGCAGCTTAGTCGGCAGGGGTTCCTACGAGCAGTACTTC | CASSLVGRGSYEQYF
TRBJ1-5 | TRBV7-9 | NA | NA | TGTGCCAGCAGCTTGTACGCCAATCAGCCCCAGCATTTT | CASSLYANQPQHF
TRBJ2-3 | TRBV3-1/TRBV3-2 | TRBD1 | NA | TGTGCCAGCAGCCAAGGGGGGACAGGGATGGTTTTTGGCGGTCGGACAGATACGCAGTATTTT | CASSQGGTGMVFGGRTDTQYF
TRBJ1-3 | TRBV14 | NA | NA | TGTGCCAGCAGCCAGCAATTGGGTACCGGAAACACCATATATTTT | CASSQQLGTGNTIYF
TRBJ2-1 | TRBV19 | TRBD2 | NA | TGTGCCAGTAGTATCCGTGGGAGGGCCCTCGATGAGCAGTTCTTC | CASSIRGRALDEQFF
TRBJ2-2 | TRBV5-5 | NA | NA | TGTGCCAGCACGGTCGACAGGCCCACCGGGGAGCTGTTTTTT | CASTVDRPTGELFF
TRBJ1-2 | TRBV18 | NA | NA | TGTGCCAGCTCACCACGTGTAGGAAGGGAGTTGGGCTACACCTTC | CASSPRVGRELGYTF
TRBJ2-7 | TRBV28 | TRBD1 | NA | TGTGCCAGCAGTCCGACGACAGGGGTCTACGAGCAGTACTTC | CASSPTTGVYEQYF
TRBJ1-1 | TRBV5-1 | TRBD1 | few | TGCGCCAGCAGCTTGGGGCTGATCGGACAGGGCCTCAACACTGAAGCTTTCTTT | CASSLGLIGQGLNTEAFF